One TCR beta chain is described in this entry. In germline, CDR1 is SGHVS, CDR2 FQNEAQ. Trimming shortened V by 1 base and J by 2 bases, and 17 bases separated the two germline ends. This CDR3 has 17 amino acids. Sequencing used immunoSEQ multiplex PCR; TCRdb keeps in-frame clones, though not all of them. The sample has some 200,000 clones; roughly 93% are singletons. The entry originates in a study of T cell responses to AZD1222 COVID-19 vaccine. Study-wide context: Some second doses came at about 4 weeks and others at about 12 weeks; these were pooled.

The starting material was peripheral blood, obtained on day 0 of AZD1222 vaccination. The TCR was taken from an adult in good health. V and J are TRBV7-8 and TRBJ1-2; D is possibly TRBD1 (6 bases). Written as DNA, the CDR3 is TGTGCCAGCAGCTTAGGTAGACAGGACCCTTCCAACTATGGCTACACCTTC. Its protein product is CASSLGRQDPSNYGYTF.